This TCR beta chain emerged from a study of cytomegalovirus exposure and HLA in healthy donors. Study-level points and caveats: In vitro testing confirmed a few CMV-associated chains as specific for CMV antigens. The study designated 164 TCR beta chains cytomegalovirus-associated.

The CDR3 is 14 amino acids. V dropped 6 bases and J dropped 5; count of bases not matched to a gene: 6. Germline CDR1 MNHEY, CDR2 SVGAGI. Repertoires were generated with immunoSEQ multiplex PCR, while TCRdb's copy carries only in-frame clones and drops some. The sample holds around 250,000 clones; roughly 90% are singletons and the top ten take 0.37%. In the case of this clone: Its antigen is still unknown.

This clonotype originated in a woman under 30 in good health and CMV-seronegative. Sequenced material: PBMCs. The genes are TRBV6-5 and TRBJ2-5, with 10 bases lining up with TRBD1. CDR3 sequence reads: CASSQDRGFETQYF. The CDR3 coding sequence is TGTGCCAGCAGCCAGGACAGGGGGTTTGAGACCCAGTACTTC.